Below, 7 T cell receptor beta chains from the same sample are listed, as sequenced in a study of blood T cells in healthy people across ages. With a J-beta primer mix and a sample-barcoded 5' primer, a second PCR ran roughly 7 to 11 cycles. TCRdb re-called the 5' RACE reads with MiXCR, one entry per CDR3 protein. Of hundreds of thousands of distinct CDR3 sequences in the sample, around 45% are singletons; the top ten hold roughly 34%. Material for sequencing was blood. These receptors originate from an older woman in good health.

The CDR3 DNA sequence: TGTGCCAGCAGTAAAATCAGGGGGCCCGTCTCTGGGGCCAACGTCCTGACTTTC. This gives the protein CASSKIRGPVSGANVLTF. The chain links TRBV6-1 to TRBJ2-6; 8 nucleotides agree with TRBD1. This CDR3 has 18 residues. Germline V gene lookup returns CDR1 MNHNS and CDR2 SASEGT. V lost 5 bases, J lost 0 bases, and 9 bases stayed unmatched.

V is TRBV7-9 and J is TRBJ2-1; D unresolved. Germline CDR1 reads SEHNR; CDR2 reads FQNEAQ (reference sequence). CDR3 length: 13 amino acids. Trimming took 2 bases from V and 7 from J, leaving 9 bases between them. The CDR3 spells CASSLNSLNEQFF. CDR3 nucleotide sequence: TGTGCCAGCAGCTTAAATTCCCTTAATGAGCAGTTCTTC.

This clonotype appeared a few times. The V call is TRBV20-1, the J call TRBJ1-2, with TRBD1 matching 7 bases. V shed 6 bases and J 2 bases; nucleotides not matched to a gene: 12. CDR3 length: 15 residues. The germline V gene encodes CDR1 DFQATT and CDR2 SNEGSKA (reference sequence). CDR3 in amino acids: CSAYTTGVGNYGYTF. As DNA, the CDR3 is TGCAGTGCATACACAACAGGGGTGGGGAACTATGGCTACACCTTC.

This clonotype has a count of ten or more. This chain links TRBV5-1 with TRBJ1-2, with TRBD1 matching over 7 bases. The germline V gene has CDR1 SGHRS and CDR2 YFSETQ. V lost 4 bases, J lost 4 bases, and 1 base stayed unmatched. This CDR3 is built from 12 residues. CDR3 coding DNA: TGCGCCAGCAGCCGGGACAGCTATGGCTACACCTTC. Its translation is CASSRDSYGYTF.

Notes on this clonotype: The CDR3 does not close with the conserved phenylalanine or tryptophan, likely indicating a read error. The chain employs TRBV27 and TRBJ2-1; D is unresolved. Germline lookup yields CDR1 MNHEY and CDR2 SMNVEV (reference sequence). Trimming stripped 5 bases from V and 3 bases from J, with 8 bases between. The CDR3 runs 13 residues. CDR3 residues: CASSVTRYNEQFI. In nucleotides, the CDR3 is TGTGCCAGCAGTGTCACCCGCTACAATGAGCAGTTCATC.

The chain links TRBV4-3 to TRBJ2-1, with D uncertain. The CDR3 spans 14 residues. Trimming shortened V by 3 bases and J by 9 bases, and 15 bases separated the two germline ends. Germline loops: CDR1 LGHNA, CDR2 YSLEER. For the CDR3, the DNA is TGCGCCAGCAGCCATGATCGCGAAGTGGGTGAGCAGTTCTTC. It is translated as CASSHDREVGEQFF.

This clonotype was counted only a few times. This chain connects TRBV4-3 to TRBJ2-3; D is unresolved. The V gene lost 1 base and the J gene lost 2 bases, with 13 bases spanning the gap. This CDR3 is built from 16 residues. Germline CDR1 is LGHNA and CDR2 is YSLEER. The CDR3 reads CASSQAIVTNTDTQYF. CDR3 coding DNA: TGCGCCAGCAGCCAAGCCATTGTGACAAACACAGATACGCAGTATTTT.